This T cell receptor beta chain came from a study of T cells after yellow fever vaccination. Turning to the study itself: Fractions of limited cellularity were prepared by means of SMART-Seq v4 Ultra Low Input. The study's findings and limits: Booster samples showed a return of most primary-vaccination clones (under 97% CD4, approximately 85% CD8). It was a weaker secondary response, yet one that peaked faster, at day 5 versus 15.

Note on this clonotype: Its antigen remains unknown.

V dropped 3 bases and J dropped 3; count of bases not matched to a gene: 6. Looked up from germline, CDR1 is MGHRA and CDR2 is YSYEKL. CDR3 size: 15 residues. TCR cDNA was made by 5'RACE template switching, adding a universal primer site and UMIs. Each CDR3 protein is one row after TCRdb ran MiXCR on the 5' RACE reads. The sample has roughly 330,000 distinct CDR3 sequences, 6.8% seen once. This receptor was obtained from a man aged 18 to 29 who received the YFV17D yellow fever vaccine. This chain joins TRBV4-1 and TRBJ2-5; TRBD1 agrees at 8 bases. The sample was PBMCs, taken approximately 47 days after the first yellow fever vaccination. In nucleotides, the CDR3 is TGCGCCAGCAGCCAGTATACAGGGGGGAAAGAGACCCAGTACTTC. The encoded protein is CASSQYTGGKETQYF.